The clone carrying this T cell receptor (beta chain) has only a few counts. What it recognizes is unknown. Other DNA sequences in this sample translate to the same CDR3. This sample stems from a study of T cell responses to AZD1222 COVID-19 vaccine. Overall study results and limits: Spike-specific TCR breadth rose after two AZD1222 doses, and depth rose as well.

Germline CDR1 reads MNHEY; CDR2 reads SVGAGI. This CDR3 has 13 amino acids. With 3 bases removed from V and 3 bases from J, the gap between germline ends came to 6 bases. Some second doses came at about 4 weeks and others at about 12 weeks; these were pooled. Profiling relied on immunoSEQ multiplex PCR, and the TCRdb table lists in-frame clones only, not all of them. Among some 130,000 clones listed, more than 75% were seen once. The TCR originated in an adult who received the AZD1222 COVID-19 vaccine. Sample: peripheral blood, taken 28 days after the second AZD1222 dose. The rearrangement joins TRBV6-5 to TRBJ1-5; D gene uncertain. DNA for the CDR3: TGTGCCAGCAGTTATGGCCCCAATCAGCCCCAGCATTTT. It specifies CASSYGPNQPQHF.